A selection of T cell receptor beta chains follows, all from one sample in a study of beta chain features in type 1 diabetes. Libraries were prepared by immunoSEQ multiplex PCR; TCRdb keeps only in-frame clonotypes and omits some of them. The table lists under 900,000 clones, about a sixth of them singletons. The sample was naive CD4+ T cells from blood. The receptors were sampled from a woman aged 18-29 years in good health. The conserved cysteine and the conserved F or W are not part of the CDR3 here. Fields, in order: V gene, D gene, CDR3 length, CDR3 protein. The D gene is left open where the match is weak.

>TRBV5-1|TRBD1|12
ASSSGTGVETQY
>TRBV4-2|-|13
ASSHVEPVLGEQF
>TRBV19|-|11
AGGTDNTGELF
>TRBV2|TRBD1|14
ASSPVVGTGGNEQF
>TRBV19|TRBD1|14
ASSTPRTGGDETQY
>TRBV18|-|11
ASSPNRENIQY
>TRBV5-1|-|12
ASSFGPPNNEQF
>TRBV7-2|TRBD2|13
ASSLVGTNYNEQF
>TRBV6-5|TRBD2|14
ASSYLAGGSYNEQF
>TRBV28|TRBD2|15
ASSNGKASGRVNEQF
>TRBV4-2|TRBD1|12
ASSSPGQDEKLF
>TRBV2|TRBD1|14
ASRDRAGVGNYGYT
>TRBV18|-|10
ASSTGDQPQH
>TRBV7-2|TRBD2|10
ASSSSGRAGY
>TRBV18|TRBD1|12
ASSAMTGGDGYT
>TRBV6-5|TRBD2|13
ASSYLGGKHNEQF
>TRBV5-1|TRBD2|15
ASSLVTGLVSYNEQF
>TRBV6-6|TRBD1|10
ASGQGNTEAF
>TRBV27|-|12
ASGQRGVPGELF
>TRBV4-3|-|14
ASSPGQSLFTGELF
>TRBV7-9|-|13
ASSALGASKNIQY
>TRBV28|-|10
ASSLPSETQY
>TRBV11-2|-|15
ASSFYAGDSSGNTIY
>TRBV11-2|-|15
ASSPRFGGVSPIEQF
>TRBV4-3|TRBD1|12
ASSRQAGGYEQY
>TRBV29-1|-|9
SVESTDTQY
>TRBV15|TRBD1|14
ATSRVGFVGGGEQY
>TRBV5-1|-|11
ASSLAVAYEQY
>TRBV7-2|-|10
ASSFSAGELF
>TRBV7-9|-|12
ASSLVQVTDTQY
>TRBV5-1|TRBD1|11
ASSLAGQEKLF
>TRBV4-1|-|10
ASSQPVGEQY
>TRBV11-2|-|14
ASSTRTGMPYNEQF
>TRBV5-4|-|13
ASSHRQDLNTEAF
>TRBV18|-|11
ASSLTGSGMAF
>TRBV18|-|12
ASSPDRSTDTQY
>TRBV28|TRBD1|12
ASTQDRRTDTQY
>TRBV11-2|TRBD1|15
ASSSRGQGAPGYGYT
>TRBV7-9|-|11
ASSLGWGEKLF
>TRBV2|-|14
ASRTDAGTPSYEQY
>TRBV28|-|9
ASSGDEKLF
>TRBV27|-|13
ASSLEGSGANVLT
>TRBV4-3|-|12
ASSQSAINQPQH
>TRBV19|-|12
ASSPGQFNQPQH
>TRBV4-3|TRBD2|15
ASSQDPGLAYTGELF
>TRBV18|-|12
ASSQREMNTEAF
>TRBV28|-|14
ASHPWGAYSNQPQH
>TRBV9|-|13
ASSVAGDLSNEQF
>TRBV14|TRBD2|13
ASSHLAGDDNEQF